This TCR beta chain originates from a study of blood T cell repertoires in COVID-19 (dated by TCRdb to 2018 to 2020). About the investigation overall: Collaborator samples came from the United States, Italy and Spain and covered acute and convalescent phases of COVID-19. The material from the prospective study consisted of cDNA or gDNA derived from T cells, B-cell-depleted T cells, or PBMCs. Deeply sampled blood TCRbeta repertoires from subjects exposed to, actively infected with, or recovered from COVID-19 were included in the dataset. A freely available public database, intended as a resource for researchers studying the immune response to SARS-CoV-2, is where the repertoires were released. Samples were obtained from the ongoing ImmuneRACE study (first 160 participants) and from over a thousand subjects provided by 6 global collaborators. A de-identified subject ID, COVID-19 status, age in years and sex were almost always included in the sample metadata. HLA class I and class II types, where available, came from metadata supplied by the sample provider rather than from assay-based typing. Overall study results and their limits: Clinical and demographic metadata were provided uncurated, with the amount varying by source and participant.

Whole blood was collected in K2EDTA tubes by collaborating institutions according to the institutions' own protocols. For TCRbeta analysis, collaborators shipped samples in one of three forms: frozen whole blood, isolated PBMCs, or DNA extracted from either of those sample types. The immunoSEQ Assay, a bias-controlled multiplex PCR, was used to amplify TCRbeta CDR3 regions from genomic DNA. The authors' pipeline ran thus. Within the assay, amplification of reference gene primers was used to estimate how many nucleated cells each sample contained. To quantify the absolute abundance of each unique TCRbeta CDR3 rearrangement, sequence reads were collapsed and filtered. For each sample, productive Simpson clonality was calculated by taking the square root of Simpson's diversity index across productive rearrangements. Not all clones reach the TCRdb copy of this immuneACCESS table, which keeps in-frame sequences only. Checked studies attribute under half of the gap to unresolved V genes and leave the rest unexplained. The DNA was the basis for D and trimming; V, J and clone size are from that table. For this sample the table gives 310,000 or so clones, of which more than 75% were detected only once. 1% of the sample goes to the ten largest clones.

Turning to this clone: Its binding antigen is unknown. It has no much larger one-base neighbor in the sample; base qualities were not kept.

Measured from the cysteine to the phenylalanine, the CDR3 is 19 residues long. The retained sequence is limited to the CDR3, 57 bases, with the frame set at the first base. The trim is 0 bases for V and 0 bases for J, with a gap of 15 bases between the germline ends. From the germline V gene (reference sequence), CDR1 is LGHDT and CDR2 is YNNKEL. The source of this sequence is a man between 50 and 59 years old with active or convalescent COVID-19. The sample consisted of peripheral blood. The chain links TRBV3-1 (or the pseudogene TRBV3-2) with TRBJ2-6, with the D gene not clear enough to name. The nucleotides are TGTGCCAGCAGCCAAGATTGGCGGTCCCCTCACTCTGGGGCCAACGTCCTGACTTTC. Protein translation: CASSQDWRSPHSGANVLTF.